Included here is one TCR beta chain sequence, with context. Only a few counts were recorded for this clonotype. Its antigen target is currently unknown. No much larger clonotype is one base removed from it; base qualities were not supplied. This record comes from a study of T cell repertoires in cytomegalovirus infection (dated by TCRdb to between 2017 and 2020). Concerning the study at large: Because public TCR beta signatures pointed to carriage of CMV infection together with the matching HLA type, the HLA type of each donor mattered for the analysis. On the study overall, not on this receptor specifically: In both this cohort and an independent cohort of 300 to 450 donors, the cumulative frequency of public TCR beta family members distinguished carriers of CMV infection plus the relevant HLA type. In the ex vivo response, HLA-C-restricted CMV-specific TCR beta clonotypes were dominant, and in two of eight donors the single most frequent clonotype came from this HLA-C-restricted group.

Sequenced using an Illumina HiSeq 1500. TCRdb itself trimmed the public reads at Q25 with fastp, ran MiXCR and retained productive beta chains. Rows merge per CDR3 protein into single entries with the most common DNA and genes. This sample holds approximately 750,000 distinct CDR3 sequences; roughly a third were observed only once. Of the sample, 2.8% falls within the top ten clones. CDR3 length: 15 amino acids, cysteine to phenylalanine. Only the CDR3 part of the read is kept: 45 bases, read in frame from the first base. Trimming costs V 0 bases and J 5 bases, and their ends lie 11 bases apart. CDR1 and CDR2 are drawn from the germline V gene: ENHRY, SYGVKD.

This clonotype was obtained from a human donor in good health (CMV status not recorded). Some clones in this sample may be carry-over from other donors' samples. The chain links TRBV10-3 with TRBJ2-1, with TRBD2 perhaps the D gene, on 5 matching bases. The specimen sequenced was PBMCs. CDR3 reads: CAISESGSRNNEQFF. The bases are TGTGCCATCAGTGAGTCTGGGAGTAGGAACAATGAGCAGTTCTTC.